The rows below give T cell receptor beta chains drawn from one sample of a study of Graves' ophthalmopathy and Graves' hyperthyroidism. TCRdb called the multiplex PCR reads again in MiXCR, with one record for every CDR3 protein. The repertoire has approximately 700,000 distinct CDR3 sequences, approximately 40% of them found once; the top ten carry 44%. Sequencing used peripheral blood. The receptors stem from an adult man with Graves' ophthalmopathy. Each CDR3 is given without its conserved first and last residue. The order of the fields is clone size, J gene, V gene, CDR3 protein. Part of the rows lack a size; the others show once, few, many or a class for expanded clones.

clone size: many; J gene: TRBJ1-6; V gene: TRBV20-1; CDR3 protein: SARDQGDIDNSPLH
clone size: NA; J gene: TRBJ2-2; V gene: TRBV2; CDR3 protein: ASRRTGIAGELF
clone size: NA; J gene: TRBJ1-3; V gene: TRBV19; CDR3 protein: ASRSSRNTIY
clone size: many; J gene: TRBJ1-1; V gene: TRBV29-1; CDR3 protein: SGARVNTEAF
clone size: NA; J gene: TRBJ2-7; V gene: TRBV7-9; CDR3 protein: ASSLELPGEQY
clone size: NA; J gene: TRBJ1-1; V gene: TRBV7-2; CDR3 protein: ASTKTGTGNTEAF
clone size: NA; J gene: TRBJ1-2; V gene: TRBV25-1; CDR3 protein: ASSGGLDGYT
clone size: few; J gene: TRBJ2-5; V gene: TRBV15; CDR3 protein: AASRNRKYQETQY
clone size: many; J gene: TRBJ2-7; V gene: TRBV29-1; CDR3 protein: SVEVGRGEQY
clone size: many; J gene: TRBJ2-7; V gene: TRBV24-1; CDR3 protein: ATSDRRTSRSEQY
clone size: NA; J gene: TRBJ2-2; V gene: TRBV9; CDR3 protein: ASSAGPSNTGELF
clone size: NA; J gene: TRBJ1-2; V gene: TRBV28; CDR3 protein: ASSTERYGYT
clone size: once; J gene: TRBJ2-7; V gene: TRBV6-2/TRBV6-3; CDR3 protein: ASSYDRGNYYEQY
clone size: NA; J gene: TRBJ2-2; V gene: TRBV7-9; CDR3 protein: ASSVGLAGDRELF
clone size: NA; J gene: TRBJ2-7; V gene: TRBV20-1; CDR3 protein: SASMGLAGNSYEQY
clone size: NA; J gene: TRBJ1-5; V gene: TRBV24-1; CDR3 protein: ASRHTILSDNQPQH
clone size: few; J gene: TRBJ2-7; V gene: TRBV2; CDR3 protein: ASRRLVSSYEQY
clone size: many; J gene: TRBJ1-2; V gene: TRBV7-3; CDR3 protein: ASSLRDANYGYT
clone size: many; J gene: TRBJ1-5; V gene: TRBV7-2; CDR3 protein: ASSRTGAQPQH
clone size: NA; J gene: TRBJ1-2; V gene: TRBV28; CDR3 protein: ASTGSGGYT
clone size: NA; J gene: TRBJ1-1; V gene: TRBV5-4; CDR3 protein: ASSLMGQMNTEAF
clone size: many; J gene: TRBJ2-7; V gene: TRBV2; CDR3 protein: ASSEGQAGYEQY
clone size: many; J gene: TRBJ1-2; V gene: TRBV29-1; CDR3 protein: SVREGINYGYT
clone size: NA; J gene: TRBJ2-6; V gene: TRBV5-8; CDR3 protein: ASTIMAGSGANVLT
clone size: NA; J gene: TRBJ1-3; V gene: TRBV9; CDR3 protein: ASSQEVEQPSSGNTIY
clone size: NA; J gene: TRBJ1-1; V gene: TRBV5-5; CDR3 protein: ASSFGQGAGEAF
clone size: many; J gene: TRBJ1-2; V gene: TRBV10-3; CDR3 protein: ASTEVHGYT
clone size: NA; J gene: TRBJ2-6; V gene: TRBV19; CDR3 protein: AWTQRISGANVLT
clone size: NA; J gene: TRBJ1-6; V gene: TRBV9; CDR3 protein: ASSVDSSNNSPLH
clone size: few; J gene: TRBJ1-5; V gene: TRBV20-1; CDR3 protein: SASGDQPQH
clone size: NA; J gene: TRBJ2-7; V gene: TRBV29-1; CDR3 protein: SARSSWDLPYEQY
clone size: few; J gene: TRBJ2-7; V gene: TRBV12-3/TRBV12-4; CDR3 protein: ASRSLAGGNYEQY
clone size: many; J gene: TRBJ2-7; V gene: TRBV7-9; CDR3 protein: ASSFEGEQY
clone size: NA; J gene: NA; V gene: TRBV2; CDR3 protein: ASKLGQETQY
clone size: NA; J gene: TRBJ1-6; V gene: TRBV4-3; CDR3 protein: ASSQKFRGSGNSPLH
clone size: few; J gene: TRBJ1-1; V gene: TRBV19; CDR3 protein: ASSKNVLNTEAF
clone size: NA; J gene: TRBJ2-7; V gene: TRBV20-1; CDR3 protein: SAEIDSLYEQY
clone size: many; J gene: TRBJ1-3; V gene: TRBV20-1; CDR3 protein: SARDRGVGNTIY
clone size: many; J gene: TRBJ1-5; V gene: TRBV25-1; CDR3 protein: ASSDLTPGSHQPQH
clone size: many; J gene: TRBJ1-6; V gene: TRBV4-2; CDR3 protein: ASSQGTGAGSPLH
clone size: many; J gene: TRBJ1-4; V gene: TRBV2; CDR3 protein: ASRDYREELF
clone size: many; J gene: TRBJ2-5; V gene: TRBV24-1; CDR3 protein: ATSDPRGTAQETQY
clone size: few; J gene: TRBJ1-1; V gene: TRBV9; CDR3 protein: ASSKYRGTEAF
clone size: many; J gene: TRBJ2-7; V gene: TRBV10-3; CDR3 protein: AISEARGPYEQY
clone size: NA; J gene: TRBJ1-2; V gene: TRBV9; CDR3 protein: ASSGLGDSANYGYT
clone size: NA; J gene: TRBJ2-5; V gene: TRBV11-1; CDR3 protein: ASSFDRSQETQY
clone size: NA; J gene: TRBJ2-2; V gene: TRBV11-3; CDR3 protein: ASSPRPAGELF
clone size: few; J gene: TRBJ1-2; V gene: TRBV6-6; CDR3 protein: ASSYQGDYGYT
clone size: few; J gene: TRBJ2-3; V gene: TRBV7-2; CDR3 protein: ASSLDGRRDTQY
clone size: many; J gene: TRBJ2-7; V gene: TRBV7-6; CDR3 protein: ASSYGTGRYYEQY